The rows below give T cell receptor beta chains drawn from one sample of a study of cytomegalovirus exposure and HLA in healthy donors. This table comes from immunoSEQ multiplex PCR, and its TCRdb copy is limited to in-frame clones, with some not included. Here the sample spans approximately 90,000 clones, roughly two thirds being singletons. Sequences were obtained from PBMCs. Receptors were obtained from a woman aged 25 to 39 in good health and CMV-seronegative. The conserved cysteine and the conserved F or W are not part of the CDR3 here. A D gene is named only where the DNA matches it firmly.

TRBJ2-3	TRBV5-4	-	ASSLGLKADTQY
TRBJ1-5	TRBV28	-	ASMKASSNQPQH
TRBJ1-4	TRBV25-1	TRBD1	ASSGTGVPLF
TRBJ1-5	TRBV19	-	ASTPGREGQPQH
TRBJ2-6	TRBV10-3	-	AISESAGKGGANVLT
TRBJ2-7	TRBV5-6	TRBD1	ASSFRGRDEQY
TRBJ2-1	TRBV10-3	-	AIRDFPNYNEQF
TRBJ1-4	TRBV2	-	ASKVGEGAVDEKLF
TRBJ2-2	TRBV9	-	ASSVGWLRDTGELF
TRBJ1-1	TRBV11-2	-	ASSLVRRGEAF
TRBJ2-1	TRBV2	TRBD1	ASRGQYYNEQF
TRBJ1-1	TRBV10-2	-	ASSESKRNTEAF
TRBJ1-2	TRBV5-1	TRBD1	ASSWGRQGGRGYT
TRBJ2-7	TRBV5-1	TRBD1	ASSVAGTGNYEQY
TRBJ2-1	TRBV9	TRBD2	ASSVGPSGSSYNEQF
TRBJ2-7	TRBV6-1	TRBD1	ACRTGVFYEQY
TRBJ1-1	TRBV28	TRBD1	ASSSGQGWREAF
TRBJ1-1	TRBV4-1	TRBD1	ASSQGDREAEAF
TRBJ2-2	TRBV7-3	-	ASSTLGSVGELF
TRBJ2-7	TRBV29-1	TRBD1	SVEDTGTGSYEQY
TRBJ2-5	TRBV5-4	TRBD1	ASSLMWQGDETQY
TRBJ2-1	TRBV19	TRBD2	ASSIDGASGRGNEQF
TRBJ2-7	TRBV6-5	-	ASSYSGAGAYEQY
TRBJ2-7	TRBV6-5	TRBD1	ASRRGGGYEQY
TRBJ2-7	TRBV15	TRBD1	ATSRVSSGTDYEQY
TRBJ1-1	TRBV7-9	-	ASSPKVRVGTEAF
TRBJ1-2	TRBV5-4	-	ASSLGLLGYT
TRBJ1-1	TRBV6-4	TRBD1	ASSETGTGFKTEAF
TRBJ1-4	TRBV5-1	-	ASSLGDNRNEKLF
TRBJ2-7	TRBV19	TRBD1	ASQGVNYEQY
TRBJ2-7	TRBV6-4	TRBD1	ASSGQGVDEQY
TRBJ2-7	TRBV27	-	ASSLRQATGSLEQY